Following are 18 T cell receptor beta chains from one sample sequenced in a study of CD8+ T cells in alopecia areata. The treatment is: oral pan-JAK inhibitor, 5-10 mg twice daily. Following RNA extraction, reverse transcription yielded cDNA that acted as the sequencing template. Profiling relied on immunoSEQ multiplex PCR, and the TCRdb table lists in-frame clones only, not all of them. The sample yields more than 150,000 clones, roughly three fifths seen once. Here the sequenced sample was CD4+ T cells sorted from blood, taken at week 4, from a patient treated with tofacitinib. The receptors shown here come from a human donor with alopecia areata.

This clone was counted between two and nine times. The chain combines TRBV30 with TRBJ2-7; 12 bases match TRBD2. The CDR3 contains 13 residues. With 5 bases clipped from V and 12 bases from J, the junction kept 11 bases outside the gene matches. Germline V gives CDR1 GTSNPN, CDR2 SVGIG (reference sequence). The CDR3 sequence: CAWARTSGVLPYF. The CDR3 nucleotides are TGTGCCTGGGCAAGGACTAGCGGGGTCCTCCCGTACTTC.

The rearrangement uses TRBV2 and TRBJ1-1; TRBD1 is a possible D gene (6 bases). The CDR3 is made up of 13 amino acids. CDR1 SNHLY and CDR2 FYNNEI come from the germline V gene. V was trimmed by 9 bases and J by 6 bases, leaving 17 bases between them. In nucleotides, the CDR3 is TGTGCCAGTATGGGGGGGCGCGGTCCTGAAGCTTTCTTT. Its protein product is CASMGGRGPEAFF.

The genes are TRBV29-1 and TRBJ2-7; either TRBD1 or TRBD2 may fit D (5 bases each). The ends were cut back, 1 base at V and 4 bases at J, with 11 bases in the middle. CDR1 is SQVTM and CDR2 is ANQGSEA in the germline V gene. The length of the CDR3 is 13 residues. CDR3 loop: CSVEGVGAYEQYF. As DNA, the CDR3 is TGCAGCGTTGAAGGGGTCGGGGCTTACGAGCAGTACTTC.

This clone was counted between two and nine times. The gene calls are TRBV5-6 and TRBJ2-5, with TRBD2 matching over 9 bases. This CDR3 comprises 16 residues. J gave up 7 bases and V 4 bases, and 14 bases lay outside the gene matches. Germline CDR1 and CDR2: SGHDT and YYEEEE. Here the CDR3 DNA reads TGTGCCAGCAGCCATCCGGGACTAGCAGTGGAAGTGACCCAGTACTTC. It specifies CASSHPGLAVEVTQYF.

This clone is a singleton in its sample. The rearrangement links TRBV30 to TRBJ1-6; D is unresolved. The V gene's germline CDR1 is GTSNPN and CDR2 SVGIG (reference sequence). The germline V and J ends were trimmed by 5 bases and 7 bases, with 9 bases remaining between them. This CDR3 is built from 12 residues. CDR3 protein: CAWVNQNSPLHF. The DNA of the CDR3 is TGTGCCTGGGTGAACCAAAATTCACCCCTCCACTTT.

The chain links TRBV10-3 to TRBJ2-5; TRBD1 aligns across 7 bases. Germline V gives CDR1 ENHRY, CDR2 SYGVKD. The CDR3 spans 12 residues. The V gene end was trimmed by 8 bases and the J gene end by 5 bases; junction bases not matched to a gene: 5. In DNA, the CDR3 is TGTGCCATCGGAAACAGGGGTGAGACCCAGTACTTC. As protein: CAIGNRGETQYF.

This sequence joins TRBV7-2 and TRBJ2-3; no clear D gene. Germline V gives CDR1 SGHTA, CDR2 FQGNSA. The length of the CDR3 is 14 residues. The ends were cut back, 4 bases at V and 1 base at J, with 9 bases in the middle. This chain's CDR3 is CASSSLGGTDTQYF. CDR3 bases: TGTGCCAGCAGCTCCCTTGGCGGCACAGATACGCAGTATTTT.

The V gene is TRBV6-6, the J gene TRBJ2-5, with TRBD1 as a possible D gene (6 bases). The CDR3 runs to 13 residues. V lost 7 bases and J lost 1, with 10 bases in between. Germline V gene data show CDR1 as MNHNY and CDR2 as SVGAGI (reference sequence). In nucleotides, the CDR3 is TGTGCCAGCAACCACAGGGTCCAAGAGACCCAGTACTTC. Protein sequence: CASNHRVQETQYF.

This clone was detected only a few times. The rearrangement links TRBV7-6 to TRBJ2-6, with 10 nucleotides matching TRBD1. CDR3 size: 16 residues. Losses at the gene ends were 3 bases for V and 2 bases for J; bases not matched to a gene: 1. Germline V lookup: CDR1 SGHVS, CDR2 FNYEAQ. The CDR3 coding sequence is TGTGCCAGCAGCTTGACAGGGGGCACTGGGGCCAACGTCCTGACTTTC. Protein: CASSLTGGTGANVLTF.

The chain is built from TRBV29-1 and TRBJ1-1; 11 positions match TRBD1. V was pared by 6 bases and J by 0 bases, with 6 bases of the junction left unmatched. Per germline, CDR1 SQVTM and CDR2 ANQGSEA. This CDR3 comprises 15 residues. Written as DNA, the CDR3 is TGCAGCGTAGATGGGACAGGGGGAGTGAACACTGAAGCTTTCTTT. It translates to CSVDGTGGVNTEAFF.

This clone was observed a few times. This sequence joins TRBV29-1 and TRBJ2-5; tentative D call: TRBD2 (6 bases). Germline CDR1 is SQVTM and CDR2 is ANQGSEA. The length of the CDR3 is 14 residues. The ends were cut back, 2 bases at V and 4 bases at J, with 14 bases in the middle. In DNA, the CDR3 is TGCAGCGTTGAAAGCGGGCCTAGTCCAGAGACCCAGTACTTC. Protein: CSVESGPSPETQYF. Variable domain in full (rest from reference TRBV29-1 and TRBJ2-5): SAVISQKPSRDICQRGTSLTIQCQVDSQVTMMFWYRQQPGQSLTLIATANQGSEATYESGFVIDKFPISRPNLTFSTLTVSNMSPEDSSIYLCSVESGPSPETQYFGPGTRLLVL.

The chain employs TRBV4-1 and TRBJ1-2, with a possible D match to TRBD1 (6 bases). The CDR3 contains 14 residues. Germline assignment: CDR1 MGHRA and CDR2 YSYEKL. Trimming cost V 5 bases and J 5 bases, with 15 bases left between them. The CDR3 reads CASSFGQKGYGYTF. Written as DNA, the CDR3 is TGCGCCAGCAGCTTCGGACAGAAGGGTTATGGCTACACCTTC.

This sequence joins TRBV12-5 and TRBJ2-1, with D perhaps matching TRBD1 (6 bases). Trimming took 0 bases from V and 2 from J, leaving 14 bases between them. CDR3 length: 17 amino acids. Germline V gene sequence: CDR1 LGHNT, CDR2 FRNRAP. CDR3 residues: CASGLVSVGAPYNEQFF. CDR3 in DNA: TGTGCTAGTGGTTTGGTATCAGTGGGGGCCCCCTACAATGAGCAGTTCTTC.

The J gene is TRBJ2-5, the V gene TRBV9; D is undetermined. The CDR3 contains 13 residues. The germline gives CDR1 SGDLS, CDR2 YYNGEE. V was pared by 2 bases and J by 8 bases, with 13 bases between. CDR3 loop: CASSVSATKTQYF. The CDR3 nucleotides read TGTGCCAGCAGCGTCTCAGCGACGAAAACCCAGTACTTC.

V is TRBV7-9 and J is TRBJ2-5, with D possibly TRBD2 on 7 matching bases. The CDR3 has 16 amino acids. Germline V gives CDR1 SEHNR, CDR2 FQNEAQ (reference sequence). Trimming removed 7 bases from V and 2 bases from J, with 20 bases in between. CDR3 bases: TGTGCCAGCACCACAGCTAGGGGGGGTGTGCAAGAGACCCAGTACTTC. Translating it yields CASTTARGGVQETQYF.

This clone was found a few times. The chain couples TRBV5-1 to TRBJ2-7; the D gene could be TRBD1 or TRBD2 (5 bases each). Trimming cost V 5 bases and J 2 bases, with 14 bases left between them. The CDR3 has 14 residues. Germline CDR1 is SGHRS and CDR2 is YFSETQ. The CDR3 sequence: CASRTGTGPYEQYF. In DNA form, the CDR3 reads TGCGCCAGCAGAACCGGGACGGGCCCCTACGAGCAGTACTTC.

The rearrangement joins TRBV6-5 to TRBJ1-2; no clear D. This CDR3 contains 14 residues. V was cut by 5 bases and J by 6 bases, with 16 bases left in between. CDR1 is MNHEY and CDR2 is SVGAGI in the germline V gene. The chain's CDR3 is CASSPLYTDDGYTF. The CDR3 DNA is TGTGCCAGCAGTCCTCTATACACCGACGATGGCTACACCTTC.

The genes are TRBV28 and TRBJ1-1; D unresolved. The germline V and J ends were trimmed by 8 bases and 4 bases, with 20 bases remaining between them. This CDR3 contains 15 residues. From germline, CDR1 is MDHEN and CDR2 SYDVKM. CDR3 nucleotides: TGTGCCAGCCTTGCCCCCCCGGCAGGAGTCACTGAAGCTTTCTTT. Encoded protein: CASLAPPAGVTEAFF.